This T cell receptor (beta chain) was recorded in a study of patients and donors after allogeneic stem cell transplantation. TCRdb fed the RT-PCR reads into MiXCR, producing one record per CDR3 protein. This sample carries 150,000 to 250,000 distinct CDR3 sequences, 41% of them seen once, and the ten largest clones take 25% to 35%. This CDR3 is 13 amino acids long. V gave up 3 bases and J gave up 4 bases, with 8 bases separating them. CDR1 is SGHRS and CDR2 is YFSETQ in the germline V gene. This clonotype was detected only a few times. The sequencing sample was made of blood, either unsorted or a sorted T cell fraction (not recorded which). The chain employs TRBV5-1 and TRBJ1-5; D gene unclear. The TCR originated in a human donor who was either an allogeneic HSCT recipient or a stem cell or donor lymphocyte infusion donor (not recorded which). It is not recorded whose cells these are; they may come from a transplant donor. This CDR3 is CASSSNGNQPQHF. The CDR3 DNA reads TGCGCCAGCAGCTCCAACGGGAATCAGCCCCAGCATTTT.